A single sample gave rise to the 2 T cell receptor beta chains below, sequenced in a study of early T cells in non-severe SARS-CoV-2 infection. Each CDR3 protein gets one entry after TCRdb re-called the 5' RACE reads with MiXCR. This sample has roughly 38,000 distinct CDR3 sequences, with less than 7% found just once. The specimen was whole blood, collected at baseline. These receptors were obtained from an adult who was a healthcare worker with PCR-confirmed SARS-CoV-2 infection or an uninfected control (not recorded which).

This clonotype has at least ten counts. The chain combines TRBV7-2 with TRBJ1-1; D unresolved. The germline CDR1 and CDR2 sequences are SGHTA and FQGNSA. V shed 1 base and J shed 3 bases, with 9 bases lying between them. The CDR3 runs to 14 residues. The DNA for the CDR3 is TGTGCCAGCAGCTTAGTTGTGGAGGACACTGAAGCTTTCTTT. The encoded protein is CASSLVVEDTEAFF.

The rearrangement uses TRBV9 and TRBJ2-1; 10 nucleotides agree with TRBD2. The CDR3 consists of 20 residues. V was clipped by 3 bases and J by 9 bases; unmatched bases: 24. Germline values: CDR1 SGDLS, CDR2 YYNGEE. The CDR3 DNA sequence: TGTGCCAGCAGCGCACCCCCCGTGGTTGGGTTGAGCGGGAGGGGCGGTGAGCAGTTCTTC. It is translated as CASSAPPVVGLSGRGGEQFF. The full variable domain, in which reference TRBV9 and TRBJ2-1 provide the parts outside the CDR3, is DSGVTQTPKHLITATGQRVTLRCSPRSGDLSVYWYQQSLDQGLQFLIQYYNGEERAKGNILERFSAQQFPDLHSELNLSSLELGDSALYFCASSAPPVVGLSGRGGEQFFGPGTRLTVL.